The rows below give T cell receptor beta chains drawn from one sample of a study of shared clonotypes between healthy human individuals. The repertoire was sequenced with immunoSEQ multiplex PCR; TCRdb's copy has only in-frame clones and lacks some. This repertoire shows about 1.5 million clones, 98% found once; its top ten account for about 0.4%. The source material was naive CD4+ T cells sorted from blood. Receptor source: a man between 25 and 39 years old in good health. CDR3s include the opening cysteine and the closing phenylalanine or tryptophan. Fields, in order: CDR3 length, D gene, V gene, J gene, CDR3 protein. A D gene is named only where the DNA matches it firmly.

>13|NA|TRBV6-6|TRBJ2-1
CASRARGGNEQFF
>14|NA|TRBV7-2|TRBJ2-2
CASGLPLLTGELFF
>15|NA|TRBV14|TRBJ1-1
CASSQNSQGGTEAFF
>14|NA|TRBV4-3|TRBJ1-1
CASVRDYGDTEAFF
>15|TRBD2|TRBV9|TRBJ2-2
CASSVAGANTGELFF
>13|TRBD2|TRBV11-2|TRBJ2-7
CASSLGTSYEQYF
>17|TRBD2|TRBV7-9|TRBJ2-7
CASSPGTSGRAWDEQYF
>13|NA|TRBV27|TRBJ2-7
CASSFPGPSEQYF
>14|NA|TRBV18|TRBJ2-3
CASSPRDGLYTQYF
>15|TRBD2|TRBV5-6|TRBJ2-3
CASIYSGRAVDTQYF